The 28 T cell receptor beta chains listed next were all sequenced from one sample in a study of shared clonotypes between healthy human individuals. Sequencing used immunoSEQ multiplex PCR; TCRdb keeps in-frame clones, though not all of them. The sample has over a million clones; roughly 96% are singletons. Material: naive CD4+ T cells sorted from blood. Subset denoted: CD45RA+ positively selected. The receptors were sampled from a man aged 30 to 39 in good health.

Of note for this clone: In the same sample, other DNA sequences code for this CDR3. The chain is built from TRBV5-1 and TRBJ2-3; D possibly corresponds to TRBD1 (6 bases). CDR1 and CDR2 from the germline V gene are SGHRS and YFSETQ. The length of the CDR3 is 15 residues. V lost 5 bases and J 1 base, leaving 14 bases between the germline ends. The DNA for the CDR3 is TGCGCCAGCAGTTTGTACAGGGCGGGCACAGATACGCAGTATTTT. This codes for CASSLYRAGTDTQYF.

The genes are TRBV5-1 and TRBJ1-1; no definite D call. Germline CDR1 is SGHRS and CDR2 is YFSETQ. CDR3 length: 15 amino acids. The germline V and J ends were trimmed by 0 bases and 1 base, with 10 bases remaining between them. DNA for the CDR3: TGCGCCAGCAGCTTGGTTCCGGCCCCGAACACTGAAGCTTTCTTT. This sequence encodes CASSLVPAPNTEAFF.

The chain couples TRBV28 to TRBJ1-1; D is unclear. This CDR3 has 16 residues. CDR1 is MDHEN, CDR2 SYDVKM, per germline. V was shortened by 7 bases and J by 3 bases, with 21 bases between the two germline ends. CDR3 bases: TGTGCCAGCACTTTGACTGGCAGGCGGGTTGACACTGAAGCTTTCTTT. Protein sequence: CASTLTGRRVDTEAFF.

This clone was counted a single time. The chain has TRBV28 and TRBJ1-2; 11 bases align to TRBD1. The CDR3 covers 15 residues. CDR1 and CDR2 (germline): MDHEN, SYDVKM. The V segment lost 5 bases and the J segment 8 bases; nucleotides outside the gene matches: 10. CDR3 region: CASSRLDRGRRGYTF. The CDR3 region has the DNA TGTGCCAGCAGTAGGTTGGACAGGGGGCGGAGAGGCTACACCTTC.

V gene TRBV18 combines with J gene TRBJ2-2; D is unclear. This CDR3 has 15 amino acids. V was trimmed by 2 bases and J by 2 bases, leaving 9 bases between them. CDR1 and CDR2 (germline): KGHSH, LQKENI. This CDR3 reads CASSPIDANTGELFF. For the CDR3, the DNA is TGTGCCAGCTCACCAATAGACGCCAACACCGGGGAGCTGTTTTTT. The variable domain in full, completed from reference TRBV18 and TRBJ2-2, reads NAGVMQNPRHLVRRRGQEARLRCSPMKGHSHVYWYRQLPEEGLKFMVYLQKENIIDESGMPKERFSAEFPKEGPSILRIQQVVRGDSAAYFCASSPIDANTGELFFGEGSRLTVL.

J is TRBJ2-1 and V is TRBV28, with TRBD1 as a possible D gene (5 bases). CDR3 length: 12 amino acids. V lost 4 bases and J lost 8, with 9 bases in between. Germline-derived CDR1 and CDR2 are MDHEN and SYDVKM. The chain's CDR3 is CASSSGIHEQFF. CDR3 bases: TGTGCCAGCAGTTCAGGGATCCATGAGCAGTTCTTC.

In nucleotides, the CDR3 is TGTGCCAGCTCAGCGGGAACAGGGGCCAATCAGCCCCAGCATTTT. This codes for CASSAGTGANQPQHF. The chain combines TRBV18 with TRBJ1-5; the match to TRBD1 covers 7 bases. This CDR3 has 15 residues. Unmatched junction bases numbered 7, after V lost 5 bases and J lost 3 bases. Per germline, CDR1 KGHSH and CDR2 LQKENI. The entire variable domain, with the rest obtained from reference TRBV18 and TRBJ1-5, is as follows: NAGVMQNPRHLVRRRGQEARLRCSPMKGHSHVYWYRQLPEEGLKFMVYLQKENIIDESGMPKERFSAEFPKEGPSILRIQQVVRGDSAAYFCASSAGTGANQPQHFGDGTRLSIL.

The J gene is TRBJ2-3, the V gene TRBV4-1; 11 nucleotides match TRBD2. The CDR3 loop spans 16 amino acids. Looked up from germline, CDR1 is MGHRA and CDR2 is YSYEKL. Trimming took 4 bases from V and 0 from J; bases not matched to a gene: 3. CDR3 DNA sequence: TGCGCCAGCAGCCCCAGACTAGCGGGAAGCACAGATACGCAGTATTTT. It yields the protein CASSPRLAGSTDTQYF.

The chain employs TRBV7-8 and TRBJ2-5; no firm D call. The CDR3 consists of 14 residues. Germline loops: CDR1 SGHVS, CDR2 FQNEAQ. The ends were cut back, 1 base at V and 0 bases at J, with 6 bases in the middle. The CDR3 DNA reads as TGTGCCAGCAGCTTAGGGGGAAACCAAGAGACCCAGTACTTC. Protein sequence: CASSLGGNQETQYF.

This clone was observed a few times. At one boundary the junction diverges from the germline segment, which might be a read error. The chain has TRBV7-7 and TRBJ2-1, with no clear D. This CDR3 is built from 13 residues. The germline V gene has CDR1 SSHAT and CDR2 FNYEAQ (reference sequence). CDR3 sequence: CASSLDRLNEQFF. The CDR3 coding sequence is TGTGCTAGCAGCTTAGATCGTCTCAATGAGCAGTTCTTC.

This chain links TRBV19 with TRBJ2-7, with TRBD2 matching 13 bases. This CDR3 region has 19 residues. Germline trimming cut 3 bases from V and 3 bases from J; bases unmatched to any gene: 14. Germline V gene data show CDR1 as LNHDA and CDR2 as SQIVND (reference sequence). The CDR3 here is CASSMRGTRLAGGYYEQYF. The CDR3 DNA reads TGTGCCAGTAGTATGCGGGGTACCCGACTAGCGGGAGGTTACTACGAGCAGTACTTC.

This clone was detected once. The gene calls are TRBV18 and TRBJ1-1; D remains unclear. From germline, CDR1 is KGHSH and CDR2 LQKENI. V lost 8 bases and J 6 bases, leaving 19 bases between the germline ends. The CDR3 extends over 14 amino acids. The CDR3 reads CASLLLKGRPEAFF. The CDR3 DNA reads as TGTGCCAGCCTCCTGCTGAAGGGCAGGCCTGAAGCTTTCTTT.

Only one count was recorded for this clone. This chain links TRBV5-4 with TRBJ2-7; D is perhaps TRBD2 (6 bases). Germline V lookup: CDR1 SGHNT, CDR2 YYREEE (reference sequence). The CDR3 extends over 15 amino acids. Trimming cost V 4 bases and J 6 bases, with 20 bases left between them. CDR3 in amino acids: CASSIPLAPGVEQYF. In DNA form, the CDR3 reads TGTGCCAGCAGCATACCTCTAGCGCCTGGGGTCGAGCAGTACTTC.

CDR3 region: CASSHAGGGVYF. CDR3 DNA sequence: TGTGCCAGCAGCCATGCAGGCGGAGGCGTGTACTTC. This sequence joins TRBV14 and TRBJ2-7, with a weak D call TRBD2 (5 bases). The germline V and J ends were trimmed by 3 bases and 12 bases, with 15 bases remaining between them. The CDR3 length is 12 residues. Germline CDR1 and CDR2: SGHDN and FVKESK.

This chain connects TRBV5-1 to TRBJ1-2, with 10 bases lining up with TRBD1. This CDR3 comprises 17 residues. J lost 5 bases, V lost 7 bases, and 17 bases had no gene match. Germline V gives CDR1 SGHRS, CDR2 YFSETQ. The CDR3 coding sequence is TGCGCCAGCGCCCTTTTGAGAGGGACAGGGGCTACATATGGCTACACCTTC. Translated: CASALLRGTGATYGYTF.

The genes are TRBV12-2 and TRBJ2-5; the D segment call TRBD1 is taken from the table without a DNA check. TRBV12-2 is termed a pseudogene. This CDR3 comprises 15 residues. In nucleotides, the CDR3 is TGTGCAAGTCGCCCGGGACAGTTCGTCGGAGAGACCCAGTACTTC. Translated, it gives CASRPGQFVGETQYF.

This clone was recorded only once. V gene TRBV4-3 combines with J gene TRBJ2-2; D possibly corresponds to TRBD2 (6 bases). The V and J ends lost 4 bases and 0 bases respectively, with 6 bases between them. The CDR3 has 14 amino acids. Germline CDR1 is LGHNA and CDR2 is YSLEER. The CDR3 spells CASSRDSNTGELFF. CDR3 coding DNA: TGCGCCAGCAGCCGGGACTCGAACACCGGGGAGCTGTTTTTT.

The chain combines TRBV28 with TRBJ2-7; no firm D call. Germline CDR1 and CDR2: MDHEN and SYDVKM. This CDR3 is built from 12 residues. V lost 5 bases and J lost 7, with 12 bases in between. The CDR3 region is CASSPRLGEQYF. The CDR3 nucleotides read TGTGCCAGCAGTCCGAGGCTAGGGGAGCAGTACTTC.

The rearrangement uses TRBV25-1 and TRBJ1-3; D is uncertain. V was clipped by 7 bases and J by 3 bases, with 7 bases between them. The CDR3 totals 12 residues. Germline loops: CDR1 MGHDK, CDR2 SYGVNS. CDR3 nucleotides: TGTGCCAGCACCGGCGATGGAAACACCATATATTTT. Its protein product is CASTGDGNTIYF.

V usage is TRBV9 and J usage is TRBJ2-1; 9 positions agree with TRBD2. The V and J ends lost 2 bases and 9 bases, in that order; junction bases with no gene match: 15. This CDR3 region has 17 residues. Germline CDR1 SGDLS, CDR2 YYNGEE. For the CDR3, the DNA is TGTGCCAGCAGCGTTTCCCTTGGTAGCGGGAGTATTCCTGAGCAGTTCTTC. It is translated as CASSVSLGSGSIPEQFF.

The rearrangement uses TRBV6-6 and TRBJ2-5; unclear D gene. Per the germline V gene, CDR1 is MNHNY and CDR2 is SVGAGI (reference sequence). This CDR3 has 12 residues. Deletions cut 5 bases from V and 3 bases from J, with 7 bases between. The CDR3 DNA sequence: TGTGCCAGCAGTGTTGGGGAAGAGACCCAGTACTTC. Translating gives CASSVGEETQYF.

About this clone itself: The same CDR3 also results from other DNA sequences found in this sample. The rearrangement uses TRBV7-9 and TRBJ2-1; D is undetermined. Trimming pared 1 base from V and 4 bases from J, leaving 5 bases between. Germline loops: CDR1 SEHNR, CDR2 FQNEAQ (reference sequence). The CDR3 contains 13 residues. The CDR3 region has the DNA TGTGCCAGCAGCTTAGGCGAGTACAATGAGCAGTTCTTC. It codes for CASSLGEYNEQFF.

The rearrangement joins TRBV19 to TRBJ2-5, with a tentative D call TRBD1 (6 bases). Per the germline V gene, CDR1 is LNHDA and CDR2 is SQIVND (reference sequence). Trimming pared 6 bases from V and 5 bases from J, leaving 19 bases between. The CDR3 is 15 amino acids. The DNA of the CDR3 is TGTGCCAGTAGGACAGGCCCGCTAGGGGATGAGACCCAGTACTTC. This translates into CASRTGPLGDETQYF.

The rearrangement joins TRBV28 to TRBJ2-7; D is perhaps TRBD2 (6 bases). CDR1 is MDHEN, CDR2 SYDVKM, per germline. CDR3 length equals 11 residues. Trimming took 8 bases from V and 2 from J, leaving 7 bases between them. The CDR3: CASQRAYEQYF. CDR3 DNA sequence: TGTGCCAGCCAGCGGGCCTACGAGCAGTACTTC.

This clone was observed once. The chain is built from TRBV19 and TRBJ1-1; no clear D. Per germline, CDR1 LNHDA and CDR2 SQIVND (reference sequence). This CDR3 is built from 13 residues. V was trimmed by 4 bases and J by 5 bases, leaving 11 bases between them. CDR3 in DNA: TGTGCCAGTAGTACCACAGCGATAACTGAAGCTTTCTTT. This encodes CASSTTAITEAFF.

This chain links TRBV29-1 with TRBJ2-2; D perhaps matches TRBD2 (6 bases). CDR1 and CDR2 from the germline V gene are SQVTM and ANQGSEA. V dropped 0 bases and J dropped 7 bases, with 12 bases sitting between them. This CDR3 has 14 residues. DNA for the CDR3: TGCAGCGTTGAAGATGCGGGGAGAGACGGGGAGCTGTTTTTT. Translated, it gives CSVEDAGRDGELFF.

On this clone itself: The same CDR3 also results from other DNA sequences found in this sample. The CDR3 nucleotides read TGCGCCAGCAGCTTGGAGGGGGGAGAGACCCAGTACTTC. Translated: CASSLEGGETQYF. This sequence joins TRBV5-1 and TRBJ2-5; either TRBD1 or TRBD2 may supply D (6 bases each). Trimming took off 0 bases at V and 4 bases at J, with 7 bases between the two ends. Germline values: CDR1 SGHRS, CDR2 YFSETQ. The CDR3 has 13 residues.

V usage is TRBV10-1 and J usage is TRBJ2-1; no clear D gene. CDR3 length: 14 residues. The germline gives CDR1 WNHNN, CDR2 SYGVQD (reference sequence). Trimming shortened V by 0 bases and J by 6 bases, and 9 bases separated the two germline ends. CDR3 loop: CASSESGNSNEQFF. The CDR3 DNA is TGCGCCAGCAGTGAGTCAGGGAATTCCAATGAGCAGTTCTTC.